This T cell receptor beta chain emerged from a study of cytomegalovirus exposure and HLA in healthy donors. The PCR was carried out with 60 Vbeta primers and 13 Jbeta primers. This table comes from immunoSEQ multiplex PCR, and its TCRdb copy is limited to in-frame clones, with some not included. Here the sample spans some 190,000 clones, approximately 86% being singletons. Whole-study results and caveats: Another analysis was done later, and it associated fewer than 20,000 TCR beta sequences with HLA alleles at 0.05 false discovery rate.

On this clone itself: Its antigen is currently unknown.

The CDR3 runs 16 residues. Germline V gene lookup returns CDR1 KGHSH and CDR2 LQKENI. V dropped 3 bases and J dropped 6; count of bases not matched to a gene: 11. This rearrangement joins TRBV18 to TRBJ2-1; 7 bases are shared with TRBD2. Sequencing used PBMCs. The receptor was isolated from a woman between 18 and 29 years old in good health and CMV-seronegative. The CDR3 region is CASSPSVPREINEQFF. The CDR3 DNA is TGTGCCAGCTCACCCTCTGTCCCGCGGGAGATCAATGAGCAGTTCTTC.